This TCR beta chain appears in the sequencing data of a study of T cells in tuberculosis (dated by TCRdb to 2016 to 2018). Background on the whole study: The study combined CD1B tetramers and high-throughput TCR immunosequencing to characterize T cells specific for the mycobacterial lipid antigen glucose monomycolate (GMM). A South African clinical cohort compared IGRA-negative adolescents, IGRA-positive adolescents with latent tuberculosis and adults with active tuberculosis, 9 to 11 per group.

As encoded in the germline V gene (reference sequence), CDR1 is GTSNPN while CDR2 is SVGIG. The CDR3 has 13 amino acids, counting the end cysteine and phenylalanine. The entry retains the CDR3 DNA only, 39 bases that are in frame from base 1. At the junction V is shortened by 0 bases and J by 9 bases, with 12 bases in between. The immunoSEQ multiplex PCR assay was used to generate TCR libraries, with TCR-beta and/or TCR-alpha/delta assays applied to each sample. The amplified TCR libraries were sequenced using the Illumina high-throughput platform. As for the original processing: Clustering and dimensionality reduction relied on pairwise TCRdist distances among GMM-specific receptors from T cells that were either sorted ex vivo or expanded in vitro. Each clinical repertoire received a mean NN-distance score, defined as the average TCRdist to the nearest 10% of tetramer-positive reference sequences. GEM TCR motif frequency was calculated as the fraction of unique TCRs that matched known GEM sequences in V/J usage and CDR3 length. Active tuberculosis was classified by linear discriminant analysis with leave-one-out cross-validation, implemented in scikit-learn. What TCRdb holds here is the immuneACCESS table cut down to in-frame rearrangements. Part of the clones is not present; checked against another copy, under half of the missing clones reflect an unresolved V gene, and the others are unexplained. V, J and clone size are taken as reported in that table, and D and trimming were inferred from the DNA itself. A total of tens of thousands of clones appear in this sample, over 95% of them only once. The ten largest clones represent more than 7.5% of the sample.

Results and caveats for the whole study, not just this receptor: Active tuberculosis TCR-alpha repertoires showed smaller mean NN-distances to GMM-specific TCRs than IGRA-negative controls, suggesting clonal expansion of these TCRs. An accuracy of approximately 87% (AUROC roughly 0.87) was reached by a classifier using the diverse GMM-specific repertoire, compared with 70% to 75% accuracy when GEM motif frequencies were used. Shorter CDR3-alpha lengths in active tuberculosis patients partly drove the smaller NN-distances, and the TCR-beta difference was not statistically significant. Clinical samples were selected based on the availability of cryopreserved specimens, with adults included as active tuberculosis cases and adolescents included as controls.

At study entry, adolescents were screened for latent tuberculosis infection by tuberculin skin test and QuantiFERON-TB GOLD In-Tube IGRA. Immunosequencing was performed on unsorted cryopreserved PBMC and covered around 100,000 T cells per clinical donor on average. Eleven high schools in the Worcester region of the Western Cape, South Africa, served as enrollment sites for adolescents aged 12 to 18 years. Approximately ten M. tuberculosis-infected adolescents and about ten uninfected adolescents, matched for age and sex, were selected. For the adolescents, PBMC were isolated by density centrifugation from freshly drawn heparinized blood and then cryopreserved. With regard to this clone: There is no known antigen for this receptor. Base qualities are not at hand, and no much larger clone is one base apart.

In this chain, TRBV30 is recombined with TRBJ1-5; the D gene remains uncertain. The TCR sequence derives from a donor aged 10-29 years with latent tuberculosis or without tuberculosis infection. Sample: PBMCs. The base sequence is TGTGCCTGGAGTGTACGTAAGACGGGGCCCCAGCATTTT. Translated, it reads CAWSVRKTGPQHF.